This passage covers 29 T cell receptor beta chains from one sample sequenced in a study of tissue T cells after allogeneic stem cell transplantation. Time point given: mouse harvest day 14 after allogeneic transplant. Tail vein injection delivered 10^7 T-cell-depleted bone marrow cells and 10^6 splenic CD5+ T cells. The protocol was immunoSEQ multiplex PCR, while the TCRdb copy is restricted to in-frame clones and leaves out a portion. The sample lists approximately 4,000 clones, roughly half occurring once. The specimen sequenced was gut tissue. Source of these receptors: a female BALB/c mouse given C57BL/6 T cells with graft-versus-host disease after an allogeneic hematopoietic cell transplant.

This clone has more than one count but fewer than ten. Germline and genes: mouse. With the read ending 1 residue before the CDR3 end, the germline J gene is used to fill in that end. The V gene is TRBV26, the J gene TRBJ2-7; D gene unclear. Germline V gives CDR1 KGHPV, CDR2 FQNQEV (reference sequence). Trimming took 2 bases from V and 5 from J, leaving 4 bases between them. This CDR3 has 11 amino acids. CDR3 DNA (partial): TGTGCCAGCAGTCTGGAGGATGAACAGTAC. Translated, it gives CASSLEDEQY. The entire CDR3 reads CASSLEDEQYF.

This clone is judged medium-sized (0.01 to 0.1%). Gene labels here are mouse ones. The covered CDR3 bases are TGTGCCAGCGGTGACGGGACTGGGGGGTATGAACAGTAC. This codes for CASGDGTGGYEQY. The full CDR3 protein reads CASGDGTGGYEQYF. The chain is built from TRBV13-2 and TRBJ2-7; 12 bases are a match to TRBD2. Coverage ceases 1 residue before the CDR3 finishes, and the germline J gene fills in the end. The CDR3 spans 14 residues. The trim removed 2 bases at V and 4 bases at J, leaving 1 base unmatched. CDR1 NNHNN and CDR2 SYGAGS come from the germline V gene (reference sequence).

This clone was seen just once. Gene names and germline match the mouse. The read halts 1 residue ahead of the CDR3 end, with the missing end drawn from the germline J gene. J is TRBJ2-3 and V is TRBV20, with 11 bases matching TRBD2. The germline CDR1 and CDR2 sequences are GFQATS and STVNSAI. The V gene end was trimmed by 6 bases and the J gene end by 2 bases; junction bases not matched to a gene: 4. This CDR3 is 14 amino acids long. CDR3 DNA, as far as it was read: TGTGGTGCAAGACTGGGGGGGTCTGCAGAAACGCTGTAT. Translating it yields CGARLGGSAETLY. The full-length CDR3 reads as CGARLGGSAETLYF.

A word on this clone: All gene names here are mouse names. The read ends 1 residue early relative to the CDR3; the germline J gene fills the gap. V is TRBV12-1 and J is TRBJ2-2; TRBD1 agrees at 8 bases. The junction had 3 bases not matched to a gene; V was cut back by 6 bases and J by 4 bases. This CDR3 is built from 13 residues. The V gene's germline CDR1 is SGHSN and CDR2 HYEKVE. The CDR3 sequence: CASGRGRTGQLYF. CDR3 DNA, as far as it was read: TGTGCCAGCGGCAGGGGGCGCACCGGGCAGCTCTAC.

This clone was detected only a few times. Here the gene names and germline are mouse. The read terminates 1 residue before the CDR3 end, so the remaining end is supplied by the germline J gene. The V call is TRBV17, the J call TRBJ2-3; TRBD1 matches 7 bases. CDR3 size: 15 residues. Germline CDR1 and CDR2: MNHDT and YYDKIL. The ends lost 5 bases at V and 0 bases at J; junction bases unmatched: 5. The CDR3 loop is CASSPGQSSAETLYF. CDR3 DNA, as far as it was read: TGTGCTAGCAGTCCGGGACAGAGTAGTGCAGAAACGCTGTAT. Based on the CDR3 plus reference TRBV17 and TRBJ2-3, the full variable domain is DTTVKQNPRYKLARVGKPVNLICSQTMNHDTMYWYQKKPNQAPKLLLFYYDKILNREADTFEKFQSSRPNNSFCSLYIGSAGLEYSAMYLCASSPGQSSAETLYFGSGTRLTVL.

On this clone itself: Germline and genes: mouse. Sequencing ends 1 residue short of the CDR3 end; the germline J gene provides the rest. The chain couples TRBV4 to TRBJ2-7, with D possibly being TRBD2 (6 bases). The germline V gene has CDR1 LGHDT and CDR2 YNNKQL (reference sequence). The CDR3 covers 13 residues. Trimming took 5 bases from V and 1 from J, leaving 9 bases between them. CDR3 region: CASSPGTSYEQYF. The sequenced part of the CDR3 DNA is TGTGCCAGCAGCCCTGGGACTTCCTATGAACAGTAC.

By its share, this clone is medium-sized (0.01 to 0.1%). Germline and genes: mouse. The CDR3 extends 1 residue past the end of the read, so its final part is completed from the germline J gene. The chain is built from TRBV19 and TRBJ2-1; 8 nucleotides match TRBD2. The CDR3 has 16 residues. The ends lost 3 bases at V and 0 bases at J; junction bases unmatched: 5. In germline, CDR1 is FNHDT, CDR2 SITEND (reference sequence). The CDR3 loop reads CASSKDWGNNYAEQFF. The sequenced part of the CDR3 DNA is TGTGCCAGCAGTAAAGACTGGGGAAATAACTATGCTGAGCAGTTC.

This clone is medium-sized (0.01 to 0.1%) by share. The gene names here belong to mouse. Read sequence stops 1 residue before the CDR3 end, and the germline J gene provides the missing end. The genes are TRBV29 and TRBJ2-1, with D hard to call. V dropped 4 bases and J dropped 9 bases, with 10 bases sitting between them. Germline V CDR1 and CDR2: MSHET, SYDVDS. The CDR3 is 12 residues long. CDR3 DNA, as far as it was read: TGTGCTAGCAGTTCACCGGGATTTGAGCAGTTC. Translating it yields CASSSPGFEQF. The whole CDR3 sequence reads CASSSPGFEQFF.

In the case of this clone: The germline and genes are mouse ones. The observed sequence ends 1 residue before the CDR3 terminus, with the missing tail filled in from the germline J gene. J is TRBJ1-3 and V is TRBV13-1, with a possible D match to TRBD1 (5 bases). Germline V gene sequence: CDR1 NSHNY, CDR2 SYGAGN. Trimming left V 3 bases short and J 0 bases short, with 10 bases between. The CDR3 is 15 residues long. The DNA read from the CDR3 is TGTGCCAGCAGTGGGGGGTCCCATTCTGGAAATACGCTCTAT. Protein sequence: CASSGGSHSGNTLY. The whole CDR3 protein reads CASSGGSHSGNTLYF.

About this clone itself: Genes and germline come from the mouse. The CDR3 goes on 1 residue after the read ends, and that part is filled in from the germline J gene. The chain uses TRBV26 and TRBJ2-7; 8 positions agree with TRBD1. Germline V gene data show CDR1 as KGHPV and CDR2 as FQNQEV (reference sequence). The V and J ends lost 4 bases and 6 bases, in that order; junction bases with no gene match: 5. The CDR3 sequence is 13 residues long. CDR3 sequence reads: CASSRQGPFEQYF. Incomplete CDR3 DNA: TGTGCCAGCAGTCGACAGGGGCCATTTGAACAGTAC.

With regard to this clone: Any gene name here is a mouse gene name. The read falls 1 residue short of the CDR3 end, and the missing part is taken from the germline J gene. V usage is TRBV26 and J usage is TRBJ2-1; TRBD2 matches at 11 bases. Trimming took 6 bases from V and 0 from J; bases not matched to a gene: 7. The germline CDR1 and CDR2 sequences are KGHPV and FQNQEV (reference sequence). The CDR3 length is 17 residues. The CDR3 DNA, read in part, is TGTGCCAGCAGCCTCGGACTGGGGGGCTATAACTATGCTGAGCAGTTC. The encoded protein is CASSLGLGGYNYAEQF. The full-length CDR3 reads as CASSLGLGGYNYAEQFF.

Points on this clone: Any gene name here is a mouse gene name. The read is 1 residue too short to cover the CDR3 end, so that end is filled in from the germline J gene. V is TRBV12-2 and J is TRBJ2-5, with unresolved D. The germline V and J ends were trimmed by 0 bases and 0 bases, with 9 bases remaining between them. The CDR3 sequence is 15 residues long. The V gene's germline CDR1 is SGHLS and CDR2 HYDKME. The CDR3 DNA, read in part, is TGTGCCAGCTCTCTCGAGACTATTAACCAAGACACCCAGTAC. Its translation is CASSLETINQDTQY. The whole CDR3 protein is CASSLETINQDTQYF.

This clone occurred once. Gene names refer to mouse genes. CDR3 DNA, as far as it was read: TGTGCCAGCAGTCGTGGGATCCAAGACACCCAGTAC. Its protein is CASSRGIQDTQY. The CDR3 as a whole reads CASSRGIQDTQYF. The chain joins TRBV26 to TRBJ2-5; D remains unclear. The read finishes 1 residue shy of the CDR3 end, and the germline J gene is used to complete it. The germline V and J ends were trimmed by 4 bases and 2 bases, with 7 bases remaining between them. The CDR3 has 13 amino acids. The germline V gene has CDR1 KGHPV and CDR2 FQNQEV (reference sequence).

As to this clone: Germline and genes: mouse. Read coverage stops 1 residue before the CDR3 terminus; the germline J gene supplies the remainder. The chain uses TRBV15 and TRBJ1-3, with TRBD1 matching 7 bases. J was trimmed by 1 base and V by 3 bases; bases with no gene match: 3. Germline lookup yields CDR1 SGHND and CDR2 FRSKSL. The CDR3 is made up of 15 amino acids. This chain's CDR3 is CASSFGRGSGNTLYF. CDR3 bases read: TGTGCCAGCAGTTTTGGCAGGGGGTCTGGAAATACGCTCTAT.

This clone turned up a few times. Germline and genes: mouse. The read comes to an end 1 residue before the CDR3 does, leaving the germline J gene to fill in the end. The V call is TRBV5, the J call TRBJ1-4; D is unresolved. V lost 3 bases, J lost 0 bases, and 5 bases lay in between. Germline values: CDR1 LGHNA, CDR2 YNLKQL (reference sequence). This CDR3 spans 14 amino acids. This chain's CDR3 is CASSQTISNERLFF. The part of the CDR3 DNA that was read is TGTGCCAGCAGCCAGACAATTTCCAACGAAAGATTATTT.

As concerns this clone: The gene names here belong to mouse. The CDR3 end lies 1 residue beyond the end of the read and is filled in from the germline J gene. This sequence joins TRBV29 and TRBJ2-1; 10 nucleotides match TRBD2. The CDR3 runs 15 residues. V dropped 2 bases and J dropped 5; count of bases not matched to a gene: 3. In germline, CDR1 is MSHET, CDR2 SYDVDS. CDR3 DNA (partial): TGTGCTAGCAGTTTAAAACTGGGGGGGAATGCTGAGCAGTTC. This translates into CASSLKLGGNAEQF. The complete CDR3 sequence is CASSLKLGGNAEQFF.

By its share, this clone is hyperexpanded. Mouse gene names apply. The CDR3 extends 1 residue past the end of the read, so its final part is completed from the germline J gene. The genes are TRBV4 and TRBJ2-7; TRBD2 matches at 12 bases. V lost 3 bases, J lost 6 bases, and 3 bases stayed unmatched. The CDR3 is made up of 14 amino acids. Germline-derived CDR1 and CDR2 are LGHDT and YNNKQL (reference sequence). The DNA read from the CDR3 is TGTGCCAGCAGCTACGACTGGGGGGGCTTTGAACAGTAC. Its translation is CASSYDWGGFEQY. The CDR3 in its entirety is CASSYDWGGFEQYF.

Details on this clone: Gene names are mouse gene names. From the germline J gene comes the end of the CDR3, since the read stops 1 residue before it. The chain links TRBV15 to TRBJ2-4, with TRBD1 identical over 8 bases. Trimming removed 3 bases from V and 8 bases from J; junction bases left unmatched: 4. Germline loops: CDR1 SGHND, CDR2 FRSKSL. This CDR3 contains 13 residues. Incomplete CDR3 DNA: TGTGCCAGCAGTTTGGGGACAGGCGGCACCTTGTAC. Translation gives CASSLGTGGTLY. The entire CDR3 reads CASSLGTGGTLYF.

Concerning this clone: Germline and genes: mouse. The CDR3 extends 1 residue past the end of the read, so its final part is completed from the germline J gene. The V gene is TRBV14, the J gene TRBJ2-7, with 11 bases matching TRBD2. Per germline, CDR1 SGHDT and CDR2 FRDEAV. Trimming removed 1 base from V and 5 bases from J; junction bases left unmatched: 5. The CDR3 has 15 residues. The CDR3 here is CASSFRDWGIDEQYF. Partial CDR3 DNA: TGTGCCAGCAGTTTCCGGGACTGGGGGATTGATGAACAGTAC.

A few counts support this clone. Any gene name here is a mouse gene name. The CDR3 end falls 1 residue outside the read, so it is completed with the germline J gene. The chain couples TRBV12-1 to TRBJ2-7; no clear D gene. The CDR3 runs to 13 residues. V shed 2 bases and J shed 3 bases, with 10 bases lying between them. Germline-derived CDR1 and CDR2 are SGHSN and HYEKVE. Partial CDR3 DNA: TGTGCCAGCTCTCGCGGACGGCTCTATGAACAGTAC. Its translation: CASSRGRLYEQY. The whole CDR3 reads CASSRGRLYEQYF.

In its sample, this clone ranks as large. Genes and germline are mouse. The CDR3 end falls 1 residue outside the read, so it is completed with the germline J gene. The chain is built from TRBV29 and TRBJ2-7; 10 bases fit TRBD1. The V segment lost 4 bases and the J segment 7 bases; nucleotides outside the gene matches: 4. The CDR3 length is 13 residues. Germline V lookup: CDR1 MSHET, CDR2 SYDVDS. The CDR3 loop reads CASSSGTGDEQYF. The sequenced part of the CDR3 DNA is TGTGCTAGCAGTTCAGGGACAGGGGACGAACAGTAC.

This clone is medium-sized. Each gene name is a mouse one. The read ends 1 residue shy of where the CDR3 ends; the end is completed using the germline J gene. The gene calls are TRBV1 and TRBJ1-4, with a possible D match to TRBD1 (6 bases). Trimming left V 1 base short and J 3 bases short, with 9 bases between. The germline gives CDR1 NSQYPW, CDR2 LRSPGD (reference sequence). The CDR3 is made up of 15 amino acids. CDR3 region: CTCSAVQGANERLFF. CDR3 bases read: TGCACCTGCAGTGCAGTACAGGGAGCCAACGAAAGATTATTT.

This clone appeared a single time. Gene names follow the mouse nomenclature. The sequence runs out 1 residue before the end of the CDR3; the remainder is reconstructed from the germline J gene. J is TRBJ2-3 and V is TRBV3, with unresolved D. The V and J ends lost 4 bases and 4 bases respectively, with 6 bases between them. Looked up from germline, CDR1 is SNHLY and CDR2 is FYNGKV (reference sequence). The CDR3 totals 12 residues. CDR3 residues: CASSSTSETLYF. CDR3 DNA (partial): TGTGCCAGCAGCTCGACATCAGAAACGCTGTAT.

This clone was recorded a few times. Gene labels here are mouse ones. The CDR3 extends 1 residue past the end of the read, so its final part is completed from the germline J gene. The chain couples TRBV23 to TRBJ1-4; whether TRBD1, the table's D call, matches the DNA was not checked. This CDR3 region has 16 residues. In germline, CDR1 is KGHTA, CDR2 FQNQQP. The covered CDR3 bases are TGCTCCAGCAGTCAATCGGGACAGGGGAGGGGCGAAAGATTATTT. It specifies CSSSQSGQGRGERLF. In full, the CDR3 is CSSSQSGQGRGERLFF.

This clone was found once. Each gene name is a mouse one. The CDR3 is cut off 1 residue early in the read; its end comes from the germline J gene. Other nucleotide sequences from this sample produce the same CDR3. This chain uses TRBV15 with TRBJ2-3; 11 positions agree with TRBD1. Germline CDR1 is SGHND and CDR2 is FRSKSL. The CDR3 spans 13 residues. Trimming removed 6 bases from V and 6 bases from J; junction bases left unmatched: 2. CDR3: CASSRDRGETLYF. CDR3 bases read: TGTGCCAGCAGCCGGGACAGGGGGGAAACGCTGTAT. The full variable domain, completed using reference TRBV15 and TRBJ2-3, is DAGVTQTPRHEVAEKGQTIILKCEPVSGHNDLFWYRQTKIQGLELLSYFRSKSLMEDGGAFKDRFKAEMLNSSFSTLKIQPTEPKDSAVYLCASSRDRGETLYFGSGTRLTVL.

On this clone: The gene names given are mouse names. The observed sequence ends 1 residue before the CDR3 terminus, with the missing tail filled in from the germline J gene. The chain links TRBV12-1 to TRBJ1-4; 10 bases align to TRBD1. V lost 1 base and J lost 7; bases outside the gene matches: 5. This CDR3 has 15 amino acids. Germline values: CDR1 SGHSN, CDR2 HYEKVE. The CDR3 protein is CASSLRDRGGERLFF. The CDR3 DNA, read in part, is TGTGCCAGCTCTCTACGGGACAGGGGAGGCGAAAGATTATTT.

A note on this clone: The germline and genes are mouse ones. The read terminates 1 residue ahead of where the CDR3 ends, so the germline J gene completes it. The chain uses TRBV26 and TRBJ1-6; 10 bases map to TRBD1. TRBJ1-6 is identified as an open reading frame with a role that is uncertain. Per the germline V gene, CDR1 is KGHPV and CDR2 is FQNQEV (reference sequence). The CDR3 consists of 15 residues. J gave up 7 bases and V 4 bases, and 4 bases lay outside the gene matches. CDR3 DNA, as far as it was read: TGTGCCAGCAGTCCGGGACAGGGGTGGAATTCGCCCCTCTAC. This codes for CASSPGQGWNSPLY. The full CDR3 reads CASSPGQGWNSPLYF.

For this clone: Mouse gene names apply. The CDR3 end lies 1 residue beyond the end of the read and is filled in from the germline J gene. This sample includes further DNA sequences coding for the same CDR3. V and J are TRBV26 and TRBJ1-1; the D gene is possibly TRBD1 (5 bases). The germline V and J ends were trimmed by 2 bases and 0 bases, with 7 bases remaining between them. CDR3 length: 14 residues. Germline CDR1 is KGHPV and CDR2 is FQNQEV (reference sequence). Incomplete CDR3 DNA: TGTGCCAGCAGTCTGGGGACGGCAAACACAGAAGTCTTC. It specifies CASSLGTANTEVF. The complete CDR3 reads CASSLGTANTEVFF.

This clone occurred a few times. Gene names and germline refer to mouse. Sequencing ends 1 residue short of the CDR3 end; the germline J gene provides the rest. This chain joins TRBV26 and TRBJ2-1; a weak D match, TRBD1 (6 bases). With 5 bases removed from V and 1 base from J, the gap between germline ends came to 6 bases. The germline gives CDR1 KGHPV, CDR2 FQNQEV (reference sequence). The CDR3 length is 13 residues. CDR3 bases read: TGTGCCAGCAGTGGACAGAACTATGCTGAGCAGTTC. Encoded protein: CASSGQNYAEQF. The whole CDR3 protein reads CASSGQNYAEQFF.